A selection of T cell receptor beta chains follows, all from one sample in a study of T cell responses to AZD1222 COVID-19 vaccine. TCRdb keeps only in-frame clones here, not all; method: immunoSEQ multiplex PCR. Of about 110,000 clones listed, 85% to 95% were seen once; the top ten hold over 6.5%. Sequenced material: peripheral blood, taken on day 0 of AZD1222 vaccination. The origin of the receptors is an adult in good health. CDR3s include the opening cysteine and the closing phenylalanine or tryptophan. The D gene is left open where the match is weak. The size entry is marked missing in some rows and otherwise reads once, few, many or a size class.

D gene,clone size,J gene,V gene,CDR3 DNA,CDR3 protein
NA,NA,TRBJ1-3,TRBV28,TGTGCCAGCAGTCCGCAGGGTTCTGGAAACACCATATATTTT,CASSPQGSGNTIYF
TRBD1,NA,TRBJ2-5,TRBV19,TGTGCCAGTAGTAAGGCGGGACAGGGGGCGATGGAGACCCAGTACTTC,CASSKAGQGAMETQYF
NA,NA,TRBJ2-5,TRBV3-1/TRBV3-2,TGTGCCAGCAGCCAAGATTTAACAAACGCCGGAGAGACCCAGTACTTC,CASSQDLTNAGETQYF
TRBD1,NA,TRBJ1-2,TRBV19,TGTGCCAGTAGTATGGGACAGGCAGGTGGCTACACCTTC,CASSMGQAGGYTF
NA,NA,TRBJ2-5,TRBV7-9,TGTGCCAGCAGCTTATTAACCGGGGGCCAAGAGACCCAGTACTTC,CASSLLTGGQETQYF
NA,NA,TRBJ2-6,TRBV7-8,TGTGCCAGCAGCCCAGGAACACGGCCTGGGGCCAACGTCCTGACTTTC,CASSPGTRPGANVLTF
NA,NA,TRBJ2-1,TRBV9,TGTGCCAGCAGCGGATCTGTAAGGGTTGGCAATGAGCAGTTCTTC,CASSGSVRVGNEQFF
NA,NA,TRBJ1-2,TRBV4-1,TGCGCCAGCAGCCAAGAAACAGGGACTGGCTACACCTTC,CASSQETGTGYTF
NA,NA,TRBJ1-5,TRBV4-1,TGCGCCAGCAGCCAAGAGCCGAGATTTAGCAATCAGCCCCAGCATTTT,CASSQEPRFSNQPQHF
TRBD1,NA,TRBJ2-5,TRBV5-5,TGTGCCAGCAGCTTGGGTGGACAGGGGGCGTGGGAGACCCAGTACTTC,CASSLGGQGAWETQYF
NA,NA,TRBJ1-5,TRBV28,TGTGCCAGCATTGGGCCTAGCAATCAGCCCCAGCATTTT,CASIGPSNQPQHF
TRBD1,NA,TRBJ2-2,TRBV9,TGTGCCAGCAGCGGACGACAGGGGGACACCGGGGAGCTGTTTTTT,CASSGRQGDTGELFF
TRBD1,once,TRBJ2-3,TRBV7-9,TGTGCCAGCAGCCCAGGACAGGCCCCAAGCACAGATACGCAGTATTTT,CASSPGQAPSTDTQYF
NA,NA,TRBJ2-2,TRBV30,TGTGCCTGGAGAGGTCCTCTAAGGAACACCGGGGAGCTGTTTTTT,CAWRGPLRNTGELFF
NA,NA,TRBJ1-4,TRBV14,TGTGCCAGCAGCTACCAGGGACGGTTTAATGAAAAACTGTTTTTT,CASSYQGRFNEKLFF
NA,NA,TRBJ2-1,TRBV7-9,TGTGCCAGCAGCCTACCGGGGGCGTCCTACAATGAGCAGTTCTTC,CASSLPGASYNEQFF
TRBD2,NA,TRBJ2-3,TRBV6-4,TGTGCCAGCAGTGAGACTAGCGGGGGCACAGATACGCAGTATTTT,CASSETSGGTDTQYF
TRBD1,NA,TRBJ1-1,TRBV3-1/TRBV3-2,TGTGCCAGCAGCCAAGATAGTGACAGGGTTACTGAAGCTTTCTTT,CASSQDSDRVTEAFF
NA,once,TRBJ2-1,TRBV7-9,TGTGCCAGCAGCTTAGCTGGGGGCTATGAGCAGTTCTTC,CASSLAGGYEQFF
TRBD1,NA,TRBJ1-6,TRBV5-6,TGTGCCAGCAGCAGGGACAGCCCAGAAGAGGGTAATTCACCCCTCCACTTT,CASSRDSPEEGNSPLHF
NA,NA,TRBJ2-6,TRBV7-9,TGTGCCAGCAGCCTCACAGGGTCTGGGGCCAACGTCCTGACTTTC,CASSLTGSGANVLTF
NA,NA,TRBJ1-2,TRBV7-2,TGTGCCAGCAGCTTAGGTAGGGCGGAAAACTATGGCTACACCTTC,CASSLGRAENYGYTF
NA,NA,TRBJ1-1,TRBV5-6,TGTGCCAGCAGCTTGGAAGAGTATGCGGCCACTGAAGCTTTCTTT,CASSLEEYAATEAFF
NA,few,TRBJ2-7,TRBV10-2,TGCGCCAGTTCAGACTCCGGGAGTGGGTACGAGCAGTACTTC,CASSDSGSGYEQYF
NA,NA,TRBJ2-5,TRBV6-5,TGTGCCAGCAGTTACGGGCAGACAATGCAAGAGACCCAGTACTTC,CASSYGQTMQETQYF
NA,NA,TRBJ2-1,TRBV2,TGTGCCACCGATCCGGACGAATACAATGAGCAGTTCTTC,CATDPDEYNEQFF
TRBD1,once,TRBJ1-1,TRBV11-2,TGTGCCAGCAGCCCGTACGACAGGGTCAGCGTCGAAGCTTTCTTT,CASSPYDRVSVEAFF
NA,few,TRBJ2-7,TRBV5-4,TGTGCCAGCAGCTCCCTAGGGGACGCCTACGAGCAGTACTTC,CASSSLGDAYEQYF
NA,NA,TRBJ1-2,TRBV6-4,TGTGCCAGCAGTTACAGGGTATGGGCTGGCTACACCTTC,CASSYRVWAGYTF
NA,once,TRBJ2-3,TRBV6-4,TGTGCCAGCAGTGAAAGGGGGTGGTCAGATACGCAGTATTTT,CASSERGWSDTQYF
NA,NA,TRBJ2-2,TRBV5-4,TGTGCCAGCAGCGGCGGGGGCCCCGGGGAGCTGTTTTTT,CASSGGGPGELFF
NA,once,TRBJ2-3,TRBV24-1,TGTGCCACCAGTGGGACCCCAGATACGCAGTATTTT,CATSGTPDTQYF
TRBD1,NA,TRBJ1-2,TRBV19,TGTGCCAGTACCGGGACAGACTATGGCTACACCTTC,CASTGTDYGYTF
NA,once,TRBJ1-6,TRBV12-3/TRBV12-4,TGTGCCAGCAGTTTTGGGGTCGGTTCACCCCTCCACTTT,CASSFGVGSPLHF
NA,NA,TRBJ1-1,TRBV20-1,TGCAGTGCTAGGAGAGGTGAAGCTTTCTTT,CSARRGEAFF
NA,NA,TRBJ1-3,TRBV18,TGTGCCAGCTCACCGTTTGAAGAGGGTACCATATATTTT,CASSPFEEGTIYF
TRBD1,NA,TRBJ1-2,TRBV28,TGTGCCAGCAGTTCATCAGGACAGGGGAGCTATGGCTACACCTTC,CASSSSGQGSYGYTF
NA,few,TRBJ1-5,TRBV19,TGTGCCAGTAGTCTCGATCCGACCGCATTCAATCAGCCCCAGCATTTT,CASSLDPTAFNQPQHF
TRBD1,NA,TRBJ2-2,TRBV27,TGTGCCAGCAGGGGACAGGGTCGAACCGGGGAGCTGTTTTTT,CASRGQGRTGELFF
NA,NA,TRBJ2-2,TRBV9,TGTGCCAGCAGCTCCGGCCCCGCGAACACCGGGGAGCTGTTTTTT,CASSSGPANTGELFF
NA,NA,TRBJ2-5,TRBV30,TGTGCCTGCTTGAATCGGGAGACCCAGTACTTC,CACLNRETQYF
NA,NA,TRBJ1-1,TRBV7-8,TGTGCCAGCAGCCTGATCAGCACTGAAGCTTTCTTT,CASSLISTEAFF
TRBD1,NA,TRBJ2-2,TRBV6-5,TGTGCCAGCAGCTTGGGACAGGGGAACACCGGGGAGCTGTTTTTT,CASSLGQGNTGELFF
TRBD1,NA,TRBJ2-1,TRBV2,TGTGCCAGTGGACAGGGCGCCGTCTATGAGCAGTTCTTC,CASGQGAVYEQFF
NA,NA,TRBJ2-7,TRBV6-5,TGTGCCAGCAGTTACTCACGGGGCCTCTACGAGCAGTACTTC,CASSYSRGLYEQYF
NA,NA,TRBJ1-1,TRBV6-1,TGTGCCAGCAGTGAATCTCGGCCCTTGAACACTGAAGCTTTCTTT,CASSESRPLNTEAFF
NA,NA,TRBJ1-5,TRBV30,TGTGCCTCCCAGCGTGGGGTAGCTGGTGGCAATCAGCCCCAGCATTTT,CASQRGVAGGNQPQHF
TRBD1,NA,TRBJ1-2,TRBV2,TGTGCCAGCATCACGGACAGGGGCTACACCTTC,CASITDRGYTF
NA,NA,TRBJ1-1,TRBV11-2,TGTGCCAGCAGCTTAGATCTAGGATACAGTGAAGCTTTCTTT,CASSLDLGYSEAFF
NA,NA,TRBJ1-2,TRBV3-1/TRBV3-2,TGTGCCAGCAGCCAAGATGGCAGGGGTTTTGGCTACACCTTC,CASSQDGRGFGYTF
NA,NA,TRBJ1-3,TRBV11-2,TGTGCCAGCACCCTAGCCGCGGGGCTAACCTCTGGAAACACCATATATTTT,CASTLAAGLTSGNTIYF
TRBD2,NA,TRBJ2-4,TRBV5-4,TGTGCCAGCAGCGCCGGGACTAGCGGGGGGGCCGATTCCATTCAGTACTTC,CASSAGTSGGADSIQYF
NA,NA,TRBJ2-7,TRBV15,TGTGCCACCAGCAGGGTTTCGCAGGATCCCCGTGGCGAGCAGTACTTC,CATSRVSQDPRGEQYF
TRBD1,NA,TRBJ2-7,TRBV13,TGTGCCAGCAGCTTAGCCGGAACAGGGGATTTCGTCGAGCAGTACTTC,CASSLAGTGDFVEQYF
NA,once,TRBJ2-5,TRBV2,TGTGCCAGCAGTGGGTACCAAGGGACCCAGTACTTC,CASSGYQGTQYF
NA,NA,TRBJ1-6,TRBV5-3,TGTGCCAGAAGCTCGGCCACAGGGTTGTCACCCCTCCACTTT,CARSSATGLSPLHF
NA,NA,TRBJ2-5,TRBV3-1/TRBV3-2,TGTGCCAGCAGCCAAGATGGGCATGGGGAGGAGACCCAGTACTTC,CASSQDGHGEETQYF
NA,NA,TRBJ1-2,TRBV18,TGTGCCAGCTCAAGCAACGGGGTTCGCTACACCTTC,CASSSNGVRYTF
NA,NA,TRBJ2-7,TRBV7-9,TGTGCCAGCAGCCCCAGGGCCTACGAGCAGTACTTC,CASSPRAYEQYF
NA,NA,TRBJ2-7,TRBV28,TGTGCCAGCAGTGGATACGGGACATCCAAGCAGTACTTC,CASSGYGTSKQYF